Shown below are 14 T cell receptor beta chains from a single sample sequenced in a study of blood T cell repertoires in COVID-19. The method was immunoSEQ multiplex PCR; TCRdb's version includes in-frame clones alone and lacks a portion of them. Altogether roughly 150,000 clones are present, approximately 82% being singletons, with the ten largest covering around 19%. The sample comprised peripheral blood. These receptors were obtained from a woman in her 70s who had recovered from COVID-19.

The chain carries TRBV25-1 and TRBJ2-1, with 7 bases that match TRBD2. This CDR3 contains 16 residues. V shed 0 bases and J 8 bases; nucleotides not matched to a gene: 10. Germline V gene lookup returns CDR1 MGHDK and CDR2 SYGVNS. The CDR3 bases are TGTGCCAGCAGTGAATACGGGCTAGCGAGCGGGGATGAGCAGTTCTTC. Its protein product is CASSEYGLASGDEQFF.

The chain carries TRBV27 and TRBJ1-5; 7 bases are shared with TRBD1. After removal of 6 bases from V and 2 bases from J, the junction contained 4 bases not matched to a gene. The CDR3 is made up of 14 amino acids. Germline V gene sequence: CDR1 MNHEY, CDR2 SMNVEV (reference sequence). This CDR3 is CASRLGQGNQPQHF. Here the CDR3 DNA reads TGTGCCAGCAGACTAGGACAGGGCAATCAGCCCCAGCATTTT.

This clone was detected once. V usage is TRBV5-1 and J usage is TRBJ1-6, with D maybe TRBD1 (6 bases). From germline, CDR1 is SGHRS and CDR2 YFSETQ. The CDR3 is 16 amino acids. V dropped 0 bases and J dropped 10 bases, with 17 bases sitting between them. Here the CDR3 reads CASSLGWGPRGSPLHF. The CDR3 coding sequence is TGCGCCAGCAGCTTGGGTTGGGGGCCACGGGGATCACCCCTCCACTTT.

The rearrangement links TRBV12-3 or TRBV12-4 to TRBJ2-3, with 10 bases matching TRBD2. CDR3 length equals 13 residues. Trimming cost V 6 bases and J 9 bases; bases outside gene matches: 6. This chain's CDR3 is CASRSGRAYTQYF. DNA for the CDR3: TGTGCCAGCAGGAGCGGGAGGGCCTACACGCAGTATTTT.

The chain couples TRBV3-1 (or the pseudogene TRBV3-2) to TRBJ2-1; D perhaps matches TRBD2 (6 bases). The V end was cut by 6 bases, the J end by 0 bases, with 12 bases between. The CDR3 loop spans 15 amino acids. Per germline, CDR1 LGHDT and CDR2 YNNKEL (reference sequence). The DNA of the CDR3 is TGTGCCAGCAGTCCCCGGGGGAGCTCCTACAATGAGCAGTTCTTC. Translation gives CASSPRGSSYNEQFF.

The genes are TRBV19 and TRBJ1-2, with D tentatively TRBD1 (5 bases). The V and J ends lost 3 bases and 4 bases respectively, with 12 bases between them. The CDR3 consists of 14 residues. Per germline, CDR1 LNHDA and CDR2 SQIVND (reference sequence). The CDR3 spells CASSIGGQGYGYTF. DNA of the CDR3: TGTGCCAGTAGTATTGGAGGGCAGGGCTATGGCTACACCTTC.

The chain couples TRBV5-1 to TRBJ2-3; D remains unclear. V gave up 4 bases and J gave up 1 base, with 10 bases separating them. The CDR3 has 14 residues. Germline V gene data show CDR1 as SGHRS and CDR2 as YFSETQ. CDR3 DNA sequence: TGCGCCAGCAGCCCCGACCAGGGCACAGATACGCAGTATTTT. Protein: CASSPDQGTDTQYF.

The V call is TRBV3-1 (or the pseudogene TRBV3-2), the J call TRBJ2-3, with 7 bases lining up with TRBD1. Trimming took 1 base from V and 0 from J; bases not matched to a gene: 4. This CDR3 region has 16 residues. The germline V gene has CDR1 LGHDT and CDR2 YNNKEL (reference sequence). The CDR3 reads CASSQGLTGSTDTQYF. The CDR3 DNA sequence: TGTGCCAGCAGCCAAGGGCTGACAGGGAGCACAGATACGCAGTATTTT.

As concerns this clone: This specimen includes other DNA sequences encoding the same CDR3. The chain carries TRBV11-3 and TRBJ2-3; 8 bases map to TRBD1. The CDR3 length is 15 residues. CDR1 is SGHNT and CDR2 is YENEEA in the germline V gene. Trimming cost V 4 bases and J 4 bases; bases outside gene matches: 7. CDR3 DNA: TGTGCCAGCAGCTCCCGGACAGGGACGGCAGATACGCAGTATTTT. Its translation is CASSSRTGTADTQYF. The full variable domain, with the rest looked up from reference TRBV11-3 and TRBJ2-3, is EAGVVQSPRYKIIEKKQPVAFWCNPISGHNTLYWYLQNLGQGPELLIRYENEEAVDDSQLPKDRFSAERLKGVDSTLKIQPAELGDSAVYLCASSSRTGTADTQYFGPGTRLTVL.

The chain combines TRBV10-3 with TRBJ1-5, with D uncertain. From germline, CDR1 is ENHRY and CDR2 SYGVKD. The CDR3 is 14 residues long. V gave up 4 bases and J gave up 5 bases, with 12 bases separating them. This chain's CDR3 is CAISGATSDQPQHF. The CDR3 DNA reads TGTGCCATCAGTGGTGCCACCTCGGATCAGCCCCAGCATTTT.

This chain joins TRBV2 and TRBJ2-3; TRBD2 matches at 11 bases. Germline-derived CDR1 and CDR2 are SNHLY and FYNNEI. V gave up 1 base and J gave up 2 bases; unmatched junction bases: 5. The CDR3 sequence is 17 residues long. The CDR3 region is CASSEGASGGTTDTQYF. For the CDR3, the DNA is TGTGCCAGCAGTGAAGGTGCTAGCGGGGGGACCACAGATACGCAGTATTTT.

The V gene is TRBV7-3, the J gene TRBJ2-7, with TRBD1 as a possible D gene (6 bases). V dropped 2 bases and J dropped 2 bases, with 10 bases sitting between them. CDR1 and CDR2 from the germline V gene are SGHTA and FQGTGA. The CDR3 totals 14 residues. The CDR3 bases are TGTGCCAGCAGCTTATTTGGGGGCCCCTACGAGCAGTACTTC. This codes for CASSLFGGPYEQYF.

The CDR3 DNA follows: TGTGCCAGCAGTTACCTGACAGGCAGAGATTCACCCCTCCACTTT. Translation gives CASSYLTGRDSPLHF. This rearrangement joins TRBV6-6 to TRBJ1-6, with a possible D match to TRBD1 (6 bases). V dropped 2 bases and J dropped 8 bases, with 13 bases sitting between them. The CDR3 runs to 15 residues. CDR1 and CDR2 (germline): MNHNY, SVGAGI (reference sequence).

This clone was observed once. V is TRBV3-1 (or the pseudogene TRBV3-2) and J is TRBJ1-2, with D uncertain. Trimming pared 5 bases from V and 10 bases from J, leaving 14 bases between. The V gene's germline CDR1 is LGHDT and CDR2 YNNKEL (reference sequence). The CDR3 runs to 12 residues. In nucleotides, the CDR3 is TGTGCCAGCAGCGCGGGCGGGCACCTCTACACCTTC. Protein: CASSAGGHLYTF.